This T cell receptor (beta chain) emerged from a study of blood T cell repertoires in COVID-19. Study-level information: Samples representing acute and convalescent COVID-19 were sourced from the United States, Italy and Spain. Sources were T cells, B-cell-depleted T cells, or PBMCs; the material itself was cDNA or gDNA.

J was trimmed by 11 bases and V by 2 bases; bases with no gene match: 6. Germline V gene lookup returns CDR1 SGHRS and CDR2 YFSETQ. The CDR3 runs 13 residues. Seattle enrolled patients during active infection and tracked them longitudinally. Original methodology: Reference gene primers were amplified, and this amplification served to estimate nucleated cell counts. Libraries were prepared by immunoSEQ multiplex PCR; TCRdb keeps only in-frame clonotypes and omits some of them. D and trimming were read from the DNA, whereas the V and J calls and clone size are those reported in that table. Of 200,000 to 250,000 clones listed, 75% to 90% are singletons.

The sequence came from a man aged 25-45 years with COVID-19, enrolled during active disease. The chain couples TRBV5-1 to TRBJ1-5, with 8 nucleotides matching TRBD1. The specimen was peripheral blood. CDR3 DNA: TGCGCCAGCAGCTTAGCAGGGGGCGCGACCCAGCATTTT. Its translation: CASSLAGGATQHF.